The TCR beta chain under discussion was sequenced for a study of glioma-infiltrating T cells after dendritic cell vaccination. As for this clone: Antigen unknown.

Input was 2 to 2.5 ug genomic DNA, or all available if less. Primers: 60 V beta forward and 13 J beta reverse. Produced via immunoSEQ multiplex PCR; TCRdb's table is partial and in-frame only. The data show more than 9,000 clones, more than 65% seen once. Time point here: after dendritic cell vaccination, including at tumor progression/relapse. No glioblastoma patient carried an isocitrate dehydrogenase mutation. Whole-study findings and limits: TCR clonality showed no direct relationship with survival.

The CDR3 loop spans 15 amino acids. The V gene end was trimmed by 1 base and the J gene end by 4 bases; junction bases not matched to a gene: 4. Germline V CDR1 and CDR2: SGHVS, FQNEAQ. The rearrangement joins TRBV7-8 to TRBJ2-1; 7 bases match TRBD2. The input for sequencing was blood, taken after dendritic cell vaccination. This TCR was recovered from a human donor with glioblastoma. The CDR3 sequence is CASSLGGRGYNEQFF. CDR3 DNA sequence: TGTGCCAGCAGCTTAGGCGGGAGAGGGTACAATGAGCAGTTCTTC. The complete variable domain, with remaining parts taken from reference TRBV7-8 and TRBJ2-1, reads GAGVSQSPRYKVAKRGQDVALRCDPISGHVSLFWYQQALGQGPEFLTYFQNEAQLDKSGLPSDRFFAERPEGSVSTLKIQRTQQEDSAVYLCASSLGGRGYNEQFFGPGTRLTVL.